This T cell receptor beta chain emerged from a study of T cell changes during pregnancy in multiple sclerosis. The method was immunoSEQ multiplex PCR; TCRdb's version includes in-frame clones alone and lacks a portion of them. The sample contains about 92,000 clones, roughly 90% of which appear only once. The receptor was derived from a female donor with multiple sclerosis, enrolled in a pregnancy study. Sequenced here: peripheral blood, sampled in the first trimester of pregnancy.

The CDR3 DNA sequence: TGTGCCAGCAGTCCCCTAACAGGCCTACACACAGATACGCAGTATTTT. It is translated as CASSPLTGLHTDTQYF. The chain couples TRBV27 to TRBJ2-3, with a weak D call TRBD1 (5 bases). Deletions cut 5 bases from V and 2 bases from J, with 17 bases between. Germline V gene sequence: CDR1 MNHEY, CDR2 SMNVEV (reference sequence). CDR3 size: 16 residues.